This T cell receptor (beta chain) appears in the sequencing data of a study of shared clonotypes between healthy human individuals. Study results and limitations: Sequencing depth was expected to influence donor clonotype sharing. Sampling covered blood only; tissue repertoires likely differ.

This CDR3 region has 15 residues. From germline, CDR1 is LNHDA and CDR2 SQIVND (reference sequence). The V and J ends lost 3 bases and 2 bases respectively, with 8 bases between them. This clone has only a few counts. Its antigen is as yet unknown. Researchers sequenced unsorted PBMC DNA using ten immunoSEQ deep assay plates. In the source study's methods: ImmunoSEQ junction-only sequences lacked quality scores, so their filtering differed. Sequenced by immunoSEQ multiplex PCR; TCRdb stores in-frame clones only, minus some. That table is the source of V, J and clone size, and D and trimming were worked out from the DNA. This sample has fewer than 550,000 clones, with over 60% found just once.

This TCR was recovered from a woman aged 40 to 49 in good health. Some clones in this sample may be carry-over from other donors' samples. The sequencing sample was made of PBMCs. V gene TRBV19 combines with J gene TRBJ2-6; a weak D match, TRBD1 (6 bases). CDR3 region: CASSIGGTGANVLTF. In nucleotides, the CDR3 is TGTGCCAGTAGTATTGGGGGCACTGGGGCCAACGTCCTGACTTTC.